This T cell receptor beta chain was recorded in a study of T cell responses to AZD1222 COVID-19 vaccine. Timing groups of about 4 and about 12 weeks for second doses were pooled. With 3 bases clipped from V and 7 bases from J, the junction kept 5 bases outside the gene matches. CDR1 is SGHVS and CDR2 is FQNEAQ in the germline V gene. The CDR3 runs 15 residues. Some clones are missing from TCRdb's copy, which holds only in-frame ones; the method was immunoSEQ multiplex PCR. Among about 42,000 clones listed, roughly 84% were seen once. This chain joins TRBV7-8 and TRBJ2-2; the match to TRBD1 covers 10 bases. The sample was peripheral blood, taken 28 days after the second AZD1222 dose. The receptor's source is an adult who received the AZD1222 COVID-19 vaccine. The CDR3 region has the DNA TGTGCCAGCAGCTTGACAGGGGGCTTCGGCGGGGAGCTGTTTTTT. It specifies CASSLTGGFGGELFF. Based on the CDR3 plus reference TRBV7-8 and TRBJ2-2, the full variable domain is GAGVSQSPRYKVAKRGQDVALRCDPISGHVSLFWYQQALGQGPEFLTYFQNEAQLDKSGLPSDRFFAERPEGSVSTLKIQRTQQEDSAVYLCASSLTGGFGGELFFGEGSRLTVL.